This TCR beta chain emerged from a study of human T cells and chemical hapten exposure. Turning to the study itself: Patients were given diphenylcyclopropenone on the scalp weekly across the roughly 25-week study.

V gave up 3 bases and J gave up 8 bases; unmatched junction bases: 12. This CDR3 contains 16 residues. Germline V CDR1 and CDR2: LGHDT, YNNKEL (reference sequence). Sample time point: pre-sensitization, week 0. Treatment here: therapeutic diphenylcyclopropenone sensitization with weekly scalp DPC. During construction of the library, unique molecular identifiers were attached to individual cDNA molecules for quantitative, reproducible TCR counting. TCRdb redid the calling of the RACE reads with MiXCR, one entry per CDR3 protein. The sample contains about 80,000 distinct CDR3 sequences, 12% to 15% of which appear only once.

The genes are TRBV3-1 and TRBJ2-1; TRBD2 matches 8 bases. This specimen consisted of whole blood, obtained in connection with sensitization to the hapten diphenylcyclopropenone (DPC). The receptor comes from a woman aged 45 to 65 with alopecia areata. Some clones in this sample may be carry-over from other donors' samples. This CDR3 reads CASSHTTRTSFHEQFF. In DNA form, the CDR3 reads TGTGCCAGCAGCCACACTACCCGGACTAGCTTTCATGAGCAGTTCTTC.